These 15 T cell receptor beta chains were sequenced from one sample in a study of blood T cells in healthy people across ages (dated by TCRdb to the mid-2010s). Receptors were amplified or captured by 5' RACE. TCRdb lists the instrument as Illumina HiSeq 2500. A second roughly 7 to 12 cycle PCR used a sample-barcoded 5' primer and a J-beta primer mix. In-frame beta chains were kept once TCRdb had trimmed the public reads at Q25 with fastp and called clones with MiXCR. Each record represents a unique CDR3 protein, reported with the most common genes and DNA among its rows. This sample has 650,000 to 900,000 distinct CDR3 sequences in its table, and around 68% of those were observed once. Around a quarter of the sample rests with the top ten. Sequenced: blood. These receptors came from a man in his thirties or forties in good health.

The chain combines TRBV7-8 with TRBJ2-1; D uncertain. V lost 5 bases and J lost 2, with 16 bases in between. The CDR3 runs 16 residues. Germline V CDR1 and CDR2: SGHVS, FQNEAQ. The CDR3 DNA follows: TGTGCCAGCAGCCCTAGAGTGGGTGGGGCCTACAATGAGCAGTTCTTC. Amino acid sequence: CASSPRVGGAYNEQFF.

This chain connects TRBV12-3 or TRBV12-4 to TRBJ2-7; D remains unclear. V was shortened by 7 bases and J by 9 bases, with 16 bases between the two germline ends. The CDR3 totals 12 residues. CDR3 sequence reads: CASTPGYQVQYF. Here the CDR3 DNA reads TGTGCCAGCACCCCCGGGTACCAAGTGCAGTACTTC.

This sequence joins TRBV10-3 and TRBJ2-7; no firm D call. The J call may be mistaken, given a closer DNA end match to TRBJ2-5. The CDR3 runs 16 residues. Germline loops: CDR1 ENHRY, CDR2 SYGVKD. CDR3 protein: CAISESSAGPRETQYF. The CDR3, as DNA: TGTGCCATCAGTGAGTCGAGTGCTGGCCCCCGGGAGACCCAGTACTTC.

The chain joins TRBV29-1 to TRBJ1-1; D not certain. Germline assignment: CDR1 SQVTM and CDR2 ANQGSEA. Trimming pared 4 bases from V and 2 bases from J, leaving 14 bases between. The CDR3 is 14 residues long. CDR3 loop: CSVALRLTNTEAFF. DNA for the CDR3: TGCAGCGTTGCCCTCCGGTTGACAAACACTGAAGCTTTCTTT.

The chain recombines TRBV4-3 with TRBJ2-1; TRBD2 might be the D (6 bases). CDR3 length: 14 residues. The germline CDR1 and CDR2 sequences are LGHNA and YSLEER. Trimming took off 5 bases at V and 10 bases at J, with 18 bases between the two ends. CDR3 in DNA: TGCGCCAGCAGCGACCGTGGTGGAGGGAGGGAGCAGTTCTTC. It specifies CASSDRGGGREQFF.

The chain's CDR3 is CASSQDWDRVVSGANVLTF. CDR3 sequence (DNA): TGCGCCAGCAGCCAAGATTGGGACAGGGTAGTCTCTGGGGCCAACGTCCTGACTTTC. V and J are TRBV4-3 and TRBJ2-6, with TRBD1 matching 9 bases. CDR1 is LGHNA, CDR2 YSLEER, per germline. The CDR3 has 19 amino acids. V shed 0 bases, J shed 0 bases, and the junction held 6 bases outside the gene matches.

The table lists this clonotype with a few counts. This rearrangement joins TRBV9 to TRBJ2-1, with 7 bases identical to TRBD2. Germline-derived CDR1 and CDR2 are SGDLS and YYNGEE. The junction had 1 base not matched to a gene; V was cut back by 2 bases and J by 5 bases. This CDR3 spans 13 amino acids. The CDR3 spells CASSVGTNNEQFF. DNA of the CDR3: TGTGCCAGCAGCGTTGGGACTAACAATGAGCAGTTCTTC.

This clonotype has a handful of counts. The chain combines TRBV27 with TRBJ2-5; 15 bases fit TRBD2. This CDR3 contains 14 residues. Losses at the gene ends were 5 bases for V and 7 bases for J; bases not matched to a gene: 2. Germline CDR1 is MNHEY and CDR2 is SMNVEV (reference sequence). In DNA form, the CDR3 reads TGTGCCAGCAGTCCGGGACTAGCGGGGGGGACCCAGTACTTC. Translated, it gives CASSPGLAGGTQYF.

This chain links TRBV7-2 with TRBJ2-1; D is possibly TRBD1 or TRBD2 (5 bases each). V was clipped by 1 base and J by 11 bases, with 15 bases between them. The CDR3 has 14 amino acids. Germline V gives CDR1 SGHTA, CDR2 FQGNSA. CDR3 sequence (DNA): TGTGCCAGCAGCTTAGATAGGAGGCAGGGCCAGCAGTTCTTC. This translates into CASSLDRRQGQQFF.

The J gene is TRBJ1-4, the V gene TRBV29-1; 10 bases line up with TRBD1. V was pared by 6 bases and J by 3 bases, with 7 bases of the junction left unmatched. The CDR3 totals 15 residues. Germline V gene lookup returns CDR1 SQVTM and CDR2 ANQGSEA. The DNA of the CDR3 is TGCAGCGTAGCCGGGACAGGGGTCCCTAATGAAAAACTGTTTTTT. As protein: CSVAGTGVPNEKLFF.

CDR3 DNA sequence: TGCAGTGCTAGAGAGGGGTCTCGAGTAGCGGAGACCCAGTACTTC. Encoded protein: CSAREGSRVAETQYF. The V gene is TRBV20-1, the J gene TRBJ2-5; D might be TRBD2 (5 bases). The V end was cut by 0 bases, the J end by 5 bases, with 16 bases between. CDR1 DFQATT and CDR2 SNEGSKA come from the germline V gene (reference sequence). This CDR3 has 15 amino acids.

Many counts were recorded for this clonotype. One junction end disagrees with the germline gene, perhaps due to a read error. The gene calls are TRBV7-2 and TRBJ2-7; no clear D. Germline V gene lookup returns CDR1 SGHTA and CDR2 FQGNSA. This CDR3 is 14 amino acids long. The CDR3 DNA reads as TGCGCCAGCAGCCCCCGACAAAGCTCCTACGAGCAGTACTTC. Translated: CASSPRQSSYEQYF. Based on the CDR3 plus reference TRBV7-2 and TRBJ2-7, the full variable domain is GAGVSQSPSNKVTEKGKDVELRCDPISGHTALYWYRQSLGQGLEFLIYFQGNSAPDKSGLPSDRFSAERTGGSVSTLTIQRTQQEDSAVYLCASSPRQSSYEQYFGPGTRLTVT.

This clonotype has a count of ten or more. A much larger clone differs from this one at a single base, so this may be a read error. This chain connects TRBV6-2 or TRBV6-3 to TRBJ2-1; 8 bases match TRBD1. The DNA end is a closer match to TRBJ2-7, so the J assignment may be wrong. CDR3 length: 14 amino acids. CDR1 is MNHEY, CDR2 SVGEGT, per germline. The CDR3 protein is CASSRQGSYNEQYF. CDR3 nucleotide sequence: TGTGCCAGCAGTCGACAGGGGTCCTACAATGAGCAGTACTTC.

The V call is TRBV28, the J call TRBJ2-1; 9 positions match TRBD2. This CDR3 comprises 17 residues. The germline gives CDR1 MDHEN, CDR2 SYDVKM. With V trimmed by 6 bases and J by 6 bases, 15 bases remained unmatched. CDR3 in DNA: TGTGCCAGCAGCTTGCGGTTAGCGGGGGTCGTAGGCAATGAGCAGTTCTTC. It translates to CASSLRLAGVVGNEQFF.

This clonotype was found many times. The chain has TRBV25-1 and TRBJ2-7; 8 bases are a match to TRBD1. The V and J ends lost 6 bases and 1 base, in that order; junction bases with no gene match: 2. The CDR3 length is 13 residues. Germline V gene lookup returns CDR1 MGHDK and CDR2 SYGVNS. The CDR3 DNA follows: TGTGCCAGCAGGGACAGGGCTTCCTACGAGCAGTACTTC. Protein product: CASRDRASYEQYF.